This T cell receptor beta chain came from a study of radiation and T cells in renal cell carcinoma. Regarding the study as a whole: Irradiated tumors held more dominant CDR3 motifs than control tumors. Top 100 clonotypes averaged roughly 50% in irradiated versus roughly 43% in nephrectomy-only tumors.

Treatment described: 15 Gy SBRT to primary tumor, nephrectomy 4 weeks later. Nephrectomy followed 15 Gy stereotactic body radiation by 4 weeks. The tumor was a clear cell renal cell carcinoma. This CDR3 spans 8 amino acids. The V gene's germline CDR1 is MNHNS and CDR2 SASEGT. This clone was counted only a few times. Its target is unknown. An end of the junction differs from the germline gene, which may be a read error. Libraries were prepared by immunoSEQ multiplex PCR; TCRdb keeps only in-frame clonotypes and omits some of them. The table shows 10,000 to 15,000 clones, with around 30% occurring only once.

The sequencing here drew on tumor tissue, taken from a patient whose treatment included radiotherapy and nephrectomy. This clonotype originated in a man aged 60 to 75 with renal cell carcinoma. This chain joins TRBV6-1 and TRBJ2-1; D is uncertain. CDR3 sequence reads: CASSEDLF. DNA of the CDR3: TGTGCCAGCAGTGAGGACCTCTTC.